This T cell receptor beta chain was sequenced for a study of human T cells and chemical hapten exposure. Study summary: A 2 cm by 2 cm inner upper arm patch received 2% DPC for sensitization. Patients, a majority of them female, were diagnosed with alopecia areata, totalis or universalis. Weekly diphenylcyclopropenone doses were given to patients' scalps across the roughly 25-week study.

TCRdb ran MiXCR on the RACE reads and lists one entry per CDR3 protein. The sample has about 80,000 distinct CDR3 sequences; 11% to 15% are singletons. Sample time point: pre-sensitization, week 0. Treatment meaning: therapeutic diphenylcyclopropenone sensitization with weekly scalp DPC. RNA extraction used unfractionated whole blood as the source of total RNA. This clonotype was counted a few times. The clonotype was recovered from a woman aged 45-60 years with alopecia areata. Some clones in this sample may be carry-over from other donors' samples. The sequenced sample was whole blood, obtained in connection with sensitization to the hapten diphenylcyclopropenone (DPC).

The CDR3, as DNA: TGCAGTGCTAGAGTAATGAGGGGGAGGCCCACAGATACGCAGTATTTT. This translates into CSARVMRGRPTDTQYF. The chain couples TRBV20-1 to TRBJ2-3; D tentatively fits TRBD1 or TRBD2 (6 bases each). V lost 1 base, J lost 2 bases, and 16 bases lay in between. The germline V gene encodes CDR1 DFQATT and CDR2 SNEGSKA (reference sequence). The length of the CDR3 is 16 residues.